A single TCR beta chain is shown here with its context. The sample comes from a study of blood T cell repertoires in COVID-19. Study-level information: T cells, B-cell-depleted T cells, or PBMCs supplied cDNA or gDNA.

As originally analysed: The assay estimated nucleated cells by amplifying reference gene primers. Sequenced by immunoSEQ multiplex PCR; TCRdb stores in-frame clones only, minus some. That table gives V, J and clone size, and the DNA gave D and trimming. Altogether over 200,000 clones are present, over 65% being singletons, with the ten largest covering about 3.5%. Germline CDR1 SGHTA, CDR2 FQGTGA. The J segment lost 7 bases and the V segment lost 5 bases, leaving 9 bases of the junction unmatched. The CDR3 has 16 residues. Material: peripheral blood. The chain employs TRBV7-3 and TRBJ1-6; 9 bases map to TRBD1. The clonotype originates from an elderly woman with acute or convalescent COVID-19. This chain's CDR3 is CASSPMGQGANSPLHF. The CDR3 DNA sequence: TGTGCCAGCAGCCCGATGGGACAGGGCGCCAATTCACCCCTCCACTTT. Based on the CDR3 plus reference TRBV7-3 and TRBJ1-6, the full variable domain is GAGVSQTPSNKVTEKGKYVELRCDPISGHTALYWYRQSLGQGPEFLIYFQGTGAADDSGLPNDRFFAVRPEGSVSTLKIQRTERGDSAVYLCASSPMGQGANSPLHFGNGTRLTVT.